Shown below are 6 T cell receptor beta chains from a single sample sequenced in a study of shared clonotypes between healthy human individuals. Assay: immunoSEQ multiplex PCR; the TCRdb copy retains only in-frame clones and omits some. The profile shows fewer than 3 million clones, 92% of them singletons. The sequenced sample consisted of naive CD4+ T cells from PBMCs. Subset given: CD45RA+ positively selected. These receptor sequences come from a young man in good health. Some clones in this sample may be carry-over from other donors' samples.

The CDR3 loop reads CASSYRVTSVETQYF. The CDR3 coding sequence is TGTGCCAGTAGTTATCGAGTGACTTCGGTAGAGACCCAGTACTTC. This chain uses TRBV19 with TRBJ2-5, with D unresolved. The V gene's germline CDR1 is LNHDA and CDR2 SQIVND (reference sequence). This CDR3 spans 15 amino acids. Between the trimmed V and J ends, which lost 5 bases and 4 bases, there was a span of 17 bases.

This chain links TRBV7-9 with TRBJ1-5, with 8 bases that match TRBD1. The ends lost 4 bases at V and 9 bases at J; junction bases unmatched: 8. The germline V gene has CDR1 SEHNR and CDR2 FQNEAQ (reference sequence). The CDR3 extends over 14 amino acids. The CDR3 is CASSSQGDLGPQHF. The CDR3 DNA follows: TGTGCCAGCAGCTCACAGGGGGACCTTGGGCCCCAGCATTTT.

The chain combines TRBV5-1 with TRBJ1-4; a weak D match, TRBD1 (6 bases). V was trimmed by 5 bases and J by 8 bases, leaving 22 bases between them. CDR1 is SGHRS, CDR2 YFSETQ, per germline. This CDR3 has 16 residues. CDR3 bases: TGCGCCAGCAGAAGCACGGTTTGGGGGGGCGGAGAAAAACTGTTTTTT. Translation: CASRSTVWGGGEKLFF.

The CDR3 is CASEGPGLGDTQYF. The CDR3, as DNA: TGTGCCAGCGAAGGCCCGGGACTAGGGGATACGCAGTATTTT. The J gene is TRBJ2-3, the V gene TRBV7-2; TRBD2 aligns across 8 bases. Trimming at V came to 8 bases and at J to 6 bases, leaving 10 bases not matched to a gene. The CDR3 runs to 14 residues. Germline loops: CDR1 SGHTA, CDR2 FQGNSA. Combining the CDR3 with reference TRBV7-2 and TRBJ2-3 gives the whole variable domain GAGVSQSPSNKVTEKGKDVELRCDPISGHTALYWYRQSLGQGLEFLIYFQGNSAPDKSGLPSDRFSAERTGGSVSTLTIQRTQQEDSAVYLCASEGPGLGDTQYFGPGTRLTVL.

Here the CDR3 DNA reads TGTGCCAGCAGTCCCCTGGGGGACTTAACGGTGGAAAAACTGTTTTTT. Translating gives CASSPLGDLTVEKLFF. The chain couples TRBV27 to TRBJ1-4; D is possibly TRBD1 (5 bases). Trimming stripped 5 bases from V and 8 bases from J, with 21 bases between. The CDR3 totals 16 residues. Germline V gene sequence: CDR1 MNHEY, CDR2 SMNVEV (reference sequence). The whole variable domain, remainder taken from reference TRBV27 and TRBJ1-4, is EAQVTQNPRYLITVTGKKLTVTCSQNMNHEYMSWYRQDPGLGLRQIYYSMNVEVTDKGDVPEGYKVSRKEKRNFPLILESPSPNQTSLYFCASSPLGDLTVEKLFFGSGTQLSVL.

The chain carries TRBV28 and TRBJ1-1; tentative D call: TRBD1 (5 bases). Germline V gene sequence: CDR1 MDHEN, CDR2 SYDVKM. The CDR3 consists of 14 residues. V was trimmed by 5 bases and J by 5 bases, leaving 15 bases between them. The CDR3 spells CASSPWGAGTEAFF. CDR3 nucleotides: TGTGCCAGCAGTCCCTGGGGCGCAGGGACTGAAGCTTTCTTT. The variable domain in full, with the rest retrieved from reference TRBV28 and TRBJ1-1, is DVKVTQSSRYLVKRTGEKVFLECVQDMDHENMFWYRQDPGLGLRLIYFSYDVKMKEKGDIPEGYSVSREKKERFSLILESASTNQTSMYLCASSPWGAGTEAFFGQGTRLTVV.